These 30 T cell receptor beta chains were sequenced from one sample in a study of T cell responses to AZD1222 COVID-19 vaccine. Generated by immunoSEQ multiplex PCR, the TCRdb table keeps only in-frame clones and is missing some. The sample comprises roughly 170,000 clones, around 90% of which are singletons, and approximately 0.5% rests with the top ten. Specimen: peripheral blood, collected on day 0 of AZD1222 vaccination. The receptors were sampled from an adult in good health.

J is TRBJ2-7 and V is TRBV6-2 or TRBV6-3; unclear D gene. Trimming left V 2 bases short and J 0 bases short, with 11 bases between. Germline values: CDR1 MNHEY, CDR2 SVGEGT. This CDR3 has 15 residues. CDR3: CASSYTWADSYEQYF. For the CDR3, the DNA is TGTGCCAGCAGTTACACTTGGGCGGACTCCTACGAGCAGTACTTC.

The chain has TRBV11-2 and TRBJ2-2, with D unclear. CDR3 length: 13 residues. V was trimmed by 0 bases and J by 6 bases, leaving 5 bases between them. Germline lookup yields CDR1 SGHAT and CDR2 FQNNGV. The CDR3 loop reads CASSLERAGELFF. The CDR3 DNA sequence: TGTGCCAGCAGCTTAGAAAGAGCCGGGGAGCTGTTTTTT.

The chain couples TRBV9 to TRBJ2-7; D is possibly TRBD2 (5 bases). From germline, CDR1 is SGDLS and CDR2 YYNGEE. This CDR3 spans 17 amino acids. The V gene lost 1 base and the J gene lost 5 bases, with 22 bases spanning the gap. The CDR3 nucleotides are TGTGCCAGCAGCGTAAGGATTCTGCGGGCGGCCAGCCACGAGCAGTACTTC. This encodes CASSVRILRAASHEQYF.

The chain carries TRBV27 and TRBJ1-2, with a weak D call TRBD1 (5 bases). V lost 2 bases, J lost 8 bases, and 12 bases lay in between. CDR1 is MNHEY and CDR2 is SMNVEV in the germline V gene (reference sequence). The CDR3 has 13 amino acids. This chain's CDR3 is CASSLVGVGGYTF. The CDR3 region has the DNA TGTGCCAGCAGTTTAGTAGGGGTGGGAGGCTACACCTTC.

V and J are TRBV9 and TRBJ2-5; TRBD1 matches at 7 bases. V lost 3 bases and J lost 2; bases outside the gene matches: 4. Germline V gene sequence: CDR1 SGDLS, CDR2 YYNGEE. The CDR3 is made up of 14 amino acids. The CDR3 bases are TGTGCCAGCAGCGGCCTGACAGGGCAAGAGACCCAGTACTTC. It encodes CASSGLTGQETQYF. The whole variable domain, filled in from reference TRBV9 and TRBJ2-5, reads DSGVTQTPKHLITATGQRVTLRCSPRSGDLSVYWYQQSLDQGLQFLIQYYNGEERAKGNILERFSAQQFPDLHSELNLSSLELGDSALYFCASSGLTGQETQYFGPGTRLLVL.

The chain combines TRBV30 with TRBJ1-2; weak D call: TRBD1 (5 bases). The V and J ends lost 3 bases and 2 bases respectively, with 13 bases between them. The CDR3 covers 14 residues. Germline V gene data show CDR1 as GTSNPN and CDR2 as SVGIG (reference sequence). DNA of the CDR3: TGTGCCTGGAGGGGGGTAGGGTCCAACTATGGCTACACCTTC. As protein: CAWRGVGSNYGYTF.

A single count supports this clone. The chain carries TRBV14 and TRBJ1-2; D gene uncertain. Germline loops: CDR1 SGHDN, CDR2 FVKESK. Trimming took 1 base from V and 4 from J, leaving 7 bases between them. CDR3 length: 13 residues. The CDR3 sequence is CASSQGISYGYTF. In DNA, the CDR3 is TGTGCCAGCAGCCAAGGCATTTCCTATGGCTACACCTTC.

The V and J genes are TRBV12-3 or TRBV12-4 and TRBJ1-2, with D uncertain. With 8 bases removed from V and 5 bases from J, the gap between germline ends came to 6 bases. The CDR3 sequence is 10 residues long. The CDR3 nucleotides read TGTGCCAGCGGGCCATATGGCTACACCTTC. This sequence encodes CASGPYGYTF.

This clone was counted a few times. The J gene is TRBJ1-1, the V gene TRBV7-6, with TRBD1 matching 8 bases. Trimming cost V 5 bases and J 3 bases; bases outside gene matches: 5. This CDR3 region has 14 residues. CDR1 is SGHVS, CDR2 FNYEAQ, per germline. CDR3 sequence: CASSLSGGYTEAFF. As DNA, the CDR3 is TGTGCCAGCAGCCTCTCAGGGGGCTACACTGAAGCTTTCTTT.

The chain uses TRBV5-1 and TRBJ2-1, with 12 bases matching TRBD2. V was clipped by 4 bases and J by 2 bases; unmatched bases: 4. Germline lookup yields CDR1 SGHRS and CDR2 YFSETQ. This CDR3 is built from 16 residues. CDR3 amino acids: CASSPRLAGAYNEQFF. The CDR3 coding sequence is TGCGCCAGCAGCCCTCGACTAGCGGGAGCCTACAATGAGCAGTTCTTC. Looking up the rest from reference TRBV5-1 and TRBJ2-1 gives the full variable domain: KAGVTQTPRYLIKTRGQQVTLSCSPISGHRSVSWYQQTPGQGLQFLFEYFSETQRNKGNFPGRFSGRQFSNSRSEMNVSTLELGDSALYLCASSPRLAGAYNEQFFGPGTRLTVL.

The chain links TRBV15 to TRBJ1-1; no clear D gene. CDR1 is LNHNV and CDR2 is YYDKDF in the germline V gene (reference sequence). The CDR3 is 13 amino acids. Between the trimmed V and J ends, which lost 0 bases and 0 bases, there was a span of 2 bases. The CDR3 is CATSRDLNTEAFF. In DNA form, the CDR3 reads TGTGCCACCAGCAGAGATCTGAACACTGAAGCTTTCTTT.

The J gene is TRBJ2-4, the V gene TRBV2; D remains unclear. The CDR3 covers 12 residues. The V end lost 4 bases, the J end lost 14 bases, and 15 bases lay between the germline ends. The V gene's germline CDR1 is SNHLY and CDR2 FYNNEI. The CDR3 DNA reads as TGTGCCAGCAGTGCGGCCAGAACGTTGGAGTACTTC. This encodes CASSAARTLEYF.

J is TRBJ1-5 and V is TRBV7-6; D is ambiguous. This CDR3 spans 15 amino acids. Between the trimmed V and J ends, which lost 4 bases and 2 bases, there was a span of 12 bases. Germline assignment: CDR1 SGHVS and CDR2 FNYEAQ. The CDR3 loop reads CASSSVGIGNQPQHF. In DNA, the CDR3 is TGTGCCAGCAGCTCGGTGGGGATAGGCAATCAGCCCCAGCATTTT.

This chain joins TRBV6-5 and TRBJ2-1; possibly TRBD1 for D (6 bases). This CDR3 has 14 residues. The germline V gene has CDR1 MNHEY and CDR2 SVGAGI. V lost 6 bases to trimming and J lost 9 bases, with 18 bases between them. The CDR3 bases are TGTGCCAGCAGCCTAGTCACAGGGTCGGGTGAGCAGTTCTTC. Translated: CASSLVTGSGEQFF.

This clone appeared once. CDR3 coding DNA: TGTGCCAGCAGTGAACTGGGGGAGGCAGATACGCAGTATTTT. Amino acids: CASSELGEADTQYF. This sequence joins TRBV6-1 and TRBJ2-3, with D tentatively TRBD2 (6 bases). V lost 2 bases and J 4 bases, leaving 10 bases between the germline ends. Germline CDR1 reads MNHNS; CDR2 reads SASEGT. This CDR3 comprises 14 residues.

The genes are TRBV11-2 and TRBJ1-5; unclear D gene. Deletions cut 2 bases from V and 3 bases from J, with 8 bases between. There are 14 residues in the CDR3. Germline-derived CDR1 and CDR2 are SGHAT and FQNNGV. CDR3 residues: CASSLQGINQPQHF. As DNA, the CDR3 is TGTGCCAGCAGCTTACAAGGGATCAATCAGCCCCAGCATTTT.

This clone has a handful of counts. The J gene is TRBJ2-5, the V gene TRBV6-2 or TRBV6-3, with 9 bases fitting TRBD2. This CDR3 is built from 17 residues. V lost 1 base to trimming and J lost 4 bases; unmatched junction nucleotides: 10. Germline V CDR1 and CDR2: MNHEY, SVGEGT. In DNA, the CDR3 is TGTGCCAGCAGTTACTTTCGGTCTAGCGGGGAAGGAGAGACCCAGTACTTC. This gives the protein CASSYFRSSGEGETQYF.

The chain recombines TRBV27 with TRBJ2-7; 9 bases align to TRBD2. J gave up 5 bases and V 7 bases, and 9 bases lay outside the gene matches. CDR1 is MNHEY and CDR2 is SMNVEV in the germline V gene (reference sequence). This CDR3 has 14 residues. CDR3 in amino acids: CASKPAGGADEQYF. The CDR3 DNA follows: TGTGCCAGCAAGCCAGCGGGAGGAGCGGACGAGCAGTACTTC.

The chain is built from TRBV7-9 and TRBJ1-2; TRBD1 is a possible D gene (5 bases). CDR1 and CDR2 (germline): SEHNR, FQNEAQ (reference sequence). The CDR3 sequence is 13 residues long. V gave up 0 bases and J gave up 8 bases, with 10 bases separating them. CDR3 coding DNA: TGTGCCAGCAGCTTAGCTGGGGGTCGCGGCTACACCTTC. This encodes CASSLAGGRGYTF.

The chain couples TRBV28 to TRBJ1-5; 10 nucleotides agree with TRBD1. The CDR3 loop spans 17 amino acids. The germline CDR1 and CDR2 sequences are MDHEN and SYDVKM. V lost 2 bases to trimming and J lost 3 bases; unmatched junction nucleotides: 7. The CDR3 reads CASSLNSGQGYNQPQHF. In DNA, the CDR3 is TGTGCCAGCAGTTTAAACTCGGGACAGGGGTACAATCAGCCCCAGCATTTT.

J is TRBJ2-5 and V is TRBV5-1; TRBD1 matches at 7 bases. The CDR3 has 15 amino acids. CDR1 is SGHRS, CDR2 YFSETQ, per germline. The J segment lost 6 bases and the V segment lost 0 bases, leaving 8 bases of the junction unmatched. CDR3 amino acids: CASSLAPTGAKTQYF. The CDR3 region has the DNA TGCGCCAGCAGCTTGGCCCCAACAGGGGCAAAGACCCAGTACTTC.

The gene calls are TRBV14 and TRBJ2-7, with TRBD2 as a possible D gene (5 bases). Trimming took off 1 base at V and 0 bases at J, with 7 bases between the two ends. Germline lookup yields CDR1 SGHDN and CDR2 FVKESK. The CDR3 has 14 amino acids. The CDR3 loop is CASSQGGRSYEQYF. Written as DNA, the CDR3 is TGTGCCAGCAGCCAAGGAGGGCGCTCCTACGAGCAGTACTTC.

The chain has TRBV4-3 and TRBJ1-3; no reliable D call. Trimming took off 1 base at V and 0 bases at J, with 7 bases between the two ends. This CDR3 is built from 15 residues. Germline V lookup: CDR1 LGHNA, CDR2 YSLEER. Written as DNA, the CDR3 is TGCGCCAGCAGCCAAGGTCAGAGCTCTGGAAACACCATATATTTT. Its translation: CASSQGQSSGNTIYF.

The J gene is TRBJ2-7, the V gene TRBV7-9; D gene ambiguous. V was clipped by 3 bases and J by 2 bases, with 5 bases between them. The CDR3 length is 12 residues. Germline-derived CDR1 and CDR2 are SEHNR and FQNEAQ (reference sequence). CDR3 amino acids: CASSLKAYEQYF. In DNA, the CDR3 is TGTGCCAGCAGCTTGAAGGCCTACGAGCAGTACTTC.

The chain employs TRBV5-1 and TRBJ2-7; D gene ambiguous. V lost 4 bases, J lost 0 bases, and 14 bases lay in between. Germline CDR1 and CDR2: SGHRS and YFSETQ. The CDR3 contains 15 residues. The chain's CDR3 is CASSLGSFSSYEQYF. CDR3 in DNA: TGCGCCAGCAGCCTGGGGTCATTTAGCTCCTACGAGCAGTACTTC.

This clone was seen just once. The chain carries TRBV2 and TRBJ1-5; 8 bases agree with TRBD1. Germline V CDR1 and CDR2: SNHLY, FYNNEI. V trimming: 5 bases; J trimming: 2 bases; junction bases outside the gene matches: 8. The CDR3 is 16 amino acids. This chain's CDR3 is CASSYPRGRGNQPQHF. Here the CDR3 DNA reads TGTGCCAGCAGTTACCCCAGGGGGCGCGGCAATCAGCCCCAGCATTTT.

V is TRBV5-1 and J is TRBJ2-7, with a tentative D call TRBD2 (5 bases). V was trimmed by 4 bases and J by 2 bases, leaving 16 bases between them. Germline V gives CDR1 SGHRS, CDR2 YFSETQ. The CDR3 spans 15 residues. CDR3 protein: CASSPIQAGPYEQYF. The CDR3 nucleotides are TGCGCCAGCAGCCCCATCCAGGCGGGCCCCTACGAGCAGTACTTC.

The chain has TRBV6-2 or TRBV6-3 and TRBJ2-1, with D perhaps TRBD1 or TRBD2 (5 bases each). This CDR3 contains 14 residues. CDR1 and CDR2 from the germline V gene are MNHEY and SVGEGT. Trimming stripped 4 bases from V and 7 bases from J, with 14 bases between. The CDR3 here is CASSSWDLNNEQFF. CDR3 DNA: TGTGCCAGCAGTTCATGGGACCTCAATAATGAGCAGTTCTTC.

The J gene is TRBJ2-2, the V gene TRBV11-2, with D unresolved. V lost 5 bases and J 1 base, leaving 14 bases between the germline ends. The CDR3 runs to 16 residues. Germline V CDR1 and CDR2: SGHAT, FQNNGV. The CDR3 nucleotides read TGTGCCAGCAGCCTCTCGCGACTGGTGAACACCGGGGAGCTGTTTTTT. This codes for CASSLSRLVNTGELFF.

The chain has TRBV7-3 and TRBJ1-2; 12 bases are a match to TRBD1. Germline V lookup: CDR1 SGHTA, CDR2 FQGTGA. V dropped 5 bases and J dropped 7; count of bases not matched to a gene: 8. The CDR3 extends over 15 amino acids. The CDR3 DNA reads TGTGCCAGCAGCCCAGGGGGGACAGGGGGCTCTGGCTACACCTTC. It is translated as CASSPGGTGGSGYTF. The variable domain in full, completed from reference TRBV7-3 and TRBJ1-2, reads GAGVSQTPSNKVTEKGKYVELRCDPISGHTALYWYRQSLGQGPEFLIYFQGTGAADDSGLPNDRFFAVRPEGSVSTLKIQRTERGDSAVYLCASSPGGTGGSGYTFGSGTRLTVV.